This T cell receptor (beta chain) appears in the sequencing data of a study of Graves' ophthalmopathy and Graves' hyperthyroidism (dated by TCRdb to the late 2010s). As for the study more broadly: Hyperthyroidism was considered stable if no progression to ophthalmopathy occurred within 18 months of follow-up. To explore V-J signatures that distinguish ophthalmopathy from hyperthyroidism, a discovery set of about 99 patients was enrolled, made up of under 50 with ophthalmopathy and 57 with stable hyperthyroidism. After sampling, hyperthyroidism patients received methimazole starting at 30 mg daily, and ophthalmopathy patients received high-dose intravenous methylprednisolone. The study used signatures of the TCR beta repertoire to tell Graves' ophthalmopathy apart from Graves' hyperthyroidism and to predict which patients would progress to ophthalmopathy. In roughly six hyperthyroidism patients, the T-cell repertoire of thyroid tissue was compared with the T-cell repertoire of blood. In total, 135 blood samples were TCR-sequenced: 43 ophthalmopathy, about 75 hyperthyroidism and roughly 17 hyperthyroidism-to-ophthalmopathy patients. The independent validation cohort included under 20 hyperthyroidism patients plus 17 patients who later progressed from hyperthyroidism to ophthalmopathy.

From a lookup of the germline V gene (reference sequence), CDR1 and CDR2 are SEHNR and FQNEAQ. Reading from cysteine to phenylalanine, the CDR3 counts 12 amino acids. The only DNA kept is the CDR3, 36 bases in frame from the first base. TCR beta CDR3 regions were amplified from RNA transcripts for repertoire sequencing. The first round was an RT-PCR using HTBI primers with the Qiagen OneStep RT-PCR kit, and this first round was followed by a second-round multiplex PCR, then size selection and purification. The libraries underwent paired-end sequencing with 100 bp reads on an Illumina HiSeq2000. Turning to the authors' computational methods: SOAPnuke was used for read processing, and reads with adapters, uncalled bases, a mean Phred below 15, or no exact constant-primer or identifier match were discarded. High-quality paired reads were merged with COPE v1.2.5. Each unique nucleotide sequence was defined as a clonotype, and clonotypes were aligned to IMGT TRB V, D and J references with MiTCR v1.1. Analysis was restricted to V-J combinations with a frequency above 0.0001, which covered roughly 99% of repertoires. For each V-J combination, a TCR clonal expansion and chaos score was defined as F50 clonal expansion divided by the chaos observed in the TCRdist matrix. Welch's t-statistics and random forest were used to narrow the features down to around twelve V-J combinations, which were then fed into a naive Bayes classifier. The Morisita-Horn index was used to measure how similar the thyroid and blood repertoires were. TCRdb reprocessing: public reads trimmed at Q25 with fastp, clones called with MiXCR, in-frame beta chains kept. Each CDR3 protein gets just one entry, which takes the most common genes and DNA from the rows behind it. TCRdb assigned the V and J calls; the authors' analysis was not used. Present in this sample are 500,000 to 700,000 distinct CDR3 sequences, 35% to 45% of which were seen just once. About 4.1% of the sample lies in the top ten.

What the study reported, not specific to this receptor: Sample size was not predetermined statistically, and investigators were not blinded to group allocation. Most expanded thyroid clonotypes with frequency above 0.001 were also detected in blood, suggesting blood repertoires may reflect the thyroid immune response. Ophthalmopathy was separated from stable hyperthyroidism by the 13-signature model with just under 90% sensitivity and about 83% specificity in cross-validation and with 80%/75% in the test set. In validation, the model predicted ophthalmopathy progression with more than 55% sensitivity and approximately 72% specificity; some 13 predicted patients were CT-confirmed with GO in a median of approximately six months.

On this clonotype itself: Its target antigen remains unknown. A much larger clone is a single base away; this may be a read error.

Hyperthyroidism patients were newly diagnosed, were aged 18 to 65 years, and had a disease duration under 2 months. Patients with other autoimmune diseases, uncontrolled infections, pregnancy or lactation were excluded from the study. Diagnosis relied on clinical symptoms, serum thyroxine, TRAb, thyroid ultrasound and orbital computed tomography. Trizol reagent was used to extract the total RNA, and its quality was then checked on an Agilent 2100 Bioanalyzer. The chain is encoded by TRBV7-9 joined to TRBJ2-7, with the D gene too uncertain to name. Material: peripheral blood or thyroid tissue (not recorded which). This receptor was identified in an adult man with Graves' hyperthyroidism. The DNA is TGTGCCGGCAGCTCCTTCTATTACGAGCAGTACTTC. Its translation reads: CAGSSFYYEQYF.